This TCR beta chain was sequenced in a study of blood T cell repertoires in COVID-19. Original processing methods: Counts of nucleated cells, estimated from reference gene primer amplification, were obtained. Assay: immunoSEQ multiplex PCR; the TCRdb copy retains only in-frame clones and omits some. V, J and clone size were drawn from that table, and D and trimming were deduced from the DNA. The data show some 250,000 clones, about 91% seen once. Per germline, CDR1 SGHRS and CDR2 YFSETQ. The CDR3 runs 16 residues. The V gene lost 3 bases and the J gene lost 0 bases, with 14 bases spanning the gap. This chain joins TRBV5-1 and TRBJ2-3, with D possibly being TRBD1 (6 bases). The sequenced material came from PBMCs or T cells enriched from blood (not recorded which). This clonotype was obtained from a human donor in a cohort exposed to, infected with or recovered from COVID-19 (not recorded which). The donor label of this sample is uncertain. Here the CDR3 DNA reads TGCGCCAGCAGCTCGGTTCAGGGGTATAGCACAGATACGCAGTATTTT. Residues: CASSSVQGYSTDTQYF.